The subject of this entry is one TCR beta chain. This sample was taken from a study of PD-L1 blockade in urothelial cancer. TCRdb's copy holds only in-frame clones and misses some; the assay was immunoSEQ multiplex PCR. The profile shows 30,000 to 35,000 clones, approximately 84% of them singletons. Time point meaning: pretreatment peripheral blood. Sequences were derived from PBMCs, sampled around atezolizumab (anti-PD-L1) treatment. This TCR was recovered from a man aged 55-75 years with urothelial cancer.

CDR3 nucleotides: TGTGCCAGCAGCTTAGTAGCAGGAAACACCATATATTTT. Translation: CASSLVAGNTIYF. The chain joins TRBV7-2 to TRBJ1-3, with D uncertain. The CDR3 contains 13 residues. Trimming cost V 1 base and J 4 bases, with 5 bases left between them. Germline V gene data show CDR1 as SGHTA and CDR2 as FQGNSA. Full variable domain (missing parts from reference TRBV7-2 and TRBJ1-3): GAGVSQSPSNKVTEKGKDVELRCDPISGHTALYWYRQSLGQGLEFLIYFQGNSAPDKSGLPSDRFSAERTGGSVSTLTIQRTQQEDSAVYLCASSLVAGNTIYFGEGSWLTVV.